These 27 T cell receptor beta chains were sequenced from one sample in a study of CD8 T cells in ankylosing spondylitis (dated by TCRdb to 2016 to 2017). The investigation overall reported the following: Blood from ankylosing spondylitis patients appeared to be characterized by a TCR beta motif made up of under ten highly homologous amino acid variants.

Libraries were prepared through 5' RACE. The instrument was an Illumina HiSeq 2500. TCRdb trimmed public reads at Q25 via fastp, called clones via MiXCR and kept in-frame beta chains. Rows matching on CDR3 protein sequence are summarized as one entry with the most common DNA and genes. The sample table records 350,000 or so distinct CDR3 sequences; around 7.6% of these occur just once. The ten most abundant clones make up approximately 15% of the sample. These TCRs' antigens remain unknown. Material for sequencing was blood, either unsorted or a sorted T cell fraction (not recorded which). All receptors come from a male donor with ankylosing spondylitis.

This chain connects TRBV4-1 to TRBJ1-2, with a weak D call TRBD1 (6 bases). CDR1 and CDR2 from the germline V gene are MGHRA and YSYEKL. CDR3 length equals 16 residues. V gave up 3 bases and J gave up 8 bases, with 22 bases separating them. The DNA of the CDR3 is TGCGCCAGCAGCCACCTCCCTATGGGGGGGCGCAGGGGCTACACCTTC. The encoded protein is CASSHLPMGGRRGYTF.

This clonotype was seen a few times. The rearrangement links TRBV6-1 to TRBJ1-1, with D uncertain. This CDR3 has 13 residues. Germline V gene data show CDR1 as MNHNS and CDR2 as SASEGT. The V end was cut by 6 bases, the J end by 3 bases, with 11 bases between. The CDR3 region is CASSLGPYTEAFF. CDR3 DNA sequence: TGTGCCAGCAGCCTGGGTCCTTACACTGAAGCTTTCTTT.

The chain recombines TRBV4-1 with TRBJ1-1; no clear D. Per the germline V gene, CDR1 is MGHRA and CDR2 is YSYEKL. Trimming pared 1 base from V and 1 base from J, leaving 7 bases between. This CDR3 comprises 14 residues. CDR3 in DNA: TGCGCCAGCAGCCAAGGTTGGCCGAACACTGAAGCTTTCTTT. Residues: CASSQGWPNTEAFF.

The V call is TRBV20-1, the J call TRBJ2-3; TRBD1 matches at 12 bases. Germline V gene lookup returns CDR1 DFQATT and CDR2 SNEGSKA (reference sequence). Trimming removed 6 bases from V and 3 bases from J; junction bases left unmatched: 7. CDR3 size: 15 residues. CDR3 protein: CSASGTGGGTDTQYF. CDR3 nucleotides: TGCAGTGCCTCAGGGACAGGGGGCGGTACAGATACGCAGTATTTT.

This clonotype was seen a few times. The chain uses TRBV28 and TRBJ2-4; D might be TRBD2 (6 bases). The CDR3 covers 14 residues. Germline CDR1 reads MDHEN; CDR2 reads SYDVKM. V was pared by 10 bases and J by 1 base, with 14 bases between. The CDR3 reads CANVDGGAKNIQYF. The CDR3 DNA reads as TGTGCCAACGTGGACGGAGGGGCCAAAAACATTCAGTACTTC.

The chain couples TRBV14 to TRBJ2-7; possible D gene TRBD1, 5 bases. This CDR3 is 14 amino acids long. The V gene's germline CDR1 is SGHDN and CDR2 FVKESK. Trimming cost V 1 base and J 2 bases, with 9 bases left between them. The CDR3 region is CASSQGRVTYEQYF. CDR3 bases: TGTGCCAGCAGCCAAGGCAGGGTGACCTACGAGCAGTACTTC.

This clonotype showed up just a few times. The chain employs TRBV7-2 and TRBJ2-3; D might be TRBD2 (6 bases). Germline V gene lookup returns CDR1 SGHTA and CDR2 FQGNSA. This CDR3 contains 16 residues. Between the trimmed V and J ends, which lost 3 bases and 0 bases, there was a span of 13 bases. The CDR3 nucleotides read TGTGCCAGCAGCTTTCGGAGGGCCTCTAGCACAGATACGCAGTATTTT. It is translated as CASSFRRASSTDTQYF.

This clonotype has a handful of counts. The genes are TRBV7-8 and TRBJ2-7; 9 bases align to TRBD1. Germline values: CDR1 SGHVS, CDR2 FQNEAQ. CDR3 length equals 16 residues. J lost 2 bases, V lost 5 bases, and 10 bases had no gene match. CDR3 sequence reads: CASSPRTGGGPYEQYF. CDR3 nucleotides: TGTGCCAGCAGCCCCAGAACAGGGGGCGGCCCCTACGAGCAGTACTTC.

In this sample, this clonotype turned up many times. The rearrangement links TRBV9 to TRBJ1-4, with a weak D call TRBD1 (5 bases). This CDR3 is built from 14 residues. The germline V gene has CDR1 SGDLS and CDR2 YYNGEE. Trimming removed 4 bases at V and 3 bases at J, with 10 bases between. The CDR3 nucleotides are TGTGCCAGCAGCAACCTGGGGGCTAATGAAAAACTGTTTTTT. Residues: CASSNLGANEKLFF.

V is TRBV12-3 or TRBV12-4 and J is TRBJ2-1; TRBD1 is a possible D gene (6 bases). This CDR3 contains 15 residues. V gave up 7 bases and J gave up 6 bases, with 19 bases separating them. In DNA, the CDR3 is TGTGCCAGCACCCTTTCTTGGGGGCACGGCAATGAGCAGTTCTTC. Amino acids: CASTLSWGHGNEQFF.

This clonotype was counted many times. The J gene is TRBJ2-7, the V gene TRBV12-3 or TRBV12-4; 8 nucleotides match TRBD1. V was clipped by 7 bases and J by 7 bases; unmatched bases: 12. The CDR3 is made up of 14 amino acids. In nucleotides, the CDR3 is TGTGCCAGCACCCCTACAGGGGGTTTGAGGGAGCAGTACTTC. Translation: CASTPTGGLREQYF.

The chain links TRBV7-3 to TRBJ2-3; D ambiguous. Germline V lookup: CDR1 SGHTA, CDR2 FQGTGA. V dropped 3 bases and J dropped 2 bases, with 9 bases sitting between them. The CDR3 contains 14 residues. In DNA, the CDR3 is TGTGCCAGCAGCTTTCTCTCAACCACAGATACGCAGTATTTT. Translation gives CASSFLSTTDTQYF.

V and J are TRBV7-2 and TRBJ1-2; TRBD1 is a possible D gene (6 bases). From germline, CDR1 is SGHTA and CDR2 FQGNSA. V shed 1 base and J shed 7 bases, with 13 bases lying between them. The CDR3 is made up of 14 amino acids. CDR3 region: CASSLDRQGFGYTF. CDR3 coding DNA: TGTGCCAGCAGCTTAGACCGGCAGGGGTTTGGCTACACCTTC. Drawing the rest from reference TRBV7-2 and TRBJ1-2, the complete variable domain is GAGVSQSPSNKVTEKGKDVELRCDPISGHTALYWYRQSLGQGLEFLIYFQGNSAPDKSGLPSDRFSAERTGGSVSTLTIQRTQQEDSAVYLCASSLDRQGFGYTFGSGTRLTVV.

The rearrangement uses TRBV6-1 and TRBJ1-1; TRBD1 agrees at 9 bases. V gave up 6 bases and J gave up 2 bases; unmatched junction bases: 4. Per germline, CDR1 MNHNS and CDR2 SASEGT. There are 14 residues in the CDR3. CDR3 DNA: TGTGCCAGCAGGAACAGGGGGCTTAACACTGAAGCTTTCTTT. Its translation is CASRNRGLNTEAFF.

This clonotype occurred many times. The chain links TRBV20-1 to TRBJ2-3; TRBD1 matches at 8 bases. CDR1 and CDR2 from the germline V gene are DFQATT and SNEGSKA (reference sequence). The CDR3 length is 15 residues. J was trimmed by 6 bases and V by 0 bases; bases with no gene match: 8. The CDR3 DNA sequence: TGCAGTGCTAGAGATGCCAGGGGGCCCGGGGATACGCAGTATTTT. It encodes CSARDARGPGDTQYF.

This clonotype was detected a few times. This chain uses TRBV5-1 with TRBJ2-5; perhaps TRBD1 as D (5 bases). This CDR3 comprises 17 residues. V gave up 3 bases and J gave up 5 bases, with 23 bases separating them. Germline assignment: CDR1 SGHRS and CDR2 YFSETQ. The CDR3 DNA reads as TGCGCCAGCAGCTGGAATACCAGGCTAGGGGCTGGCGAGACCCAGTACTTC. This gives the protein CASSWNTRLGAGETQYF.

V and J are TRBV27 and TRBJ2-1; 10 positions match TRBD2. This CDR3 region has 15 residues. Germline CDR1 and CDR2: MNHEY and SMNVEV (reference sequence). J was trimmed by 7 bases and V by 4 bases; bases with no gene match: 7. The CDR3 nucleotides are TGTGCCAGCAGTTCTAGCGGGAGAAACCGGAATGAGCAGTTCTTC. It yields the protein CASSSSGRNRNEQFF.

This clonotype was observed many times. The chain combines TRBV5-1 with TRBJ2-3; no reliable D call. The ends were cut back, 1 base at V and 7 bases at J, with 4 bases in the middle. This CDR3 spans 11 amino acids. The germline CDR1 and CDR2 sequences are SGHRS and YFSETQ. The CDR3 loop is CASSLRNTQYF. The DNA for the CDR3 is TGCGCCAGCAGCTTGAGGAATACGCAGTATTTT.

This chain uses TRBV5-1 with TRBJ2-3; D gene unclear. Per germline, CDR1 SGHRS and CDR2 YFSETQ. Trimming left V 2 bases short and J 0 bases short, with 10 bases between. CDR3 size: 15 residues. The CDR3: CASSLSATSTDTQYF. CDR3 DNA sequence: TGCGCCAGCAGCTTAAGCGCGACTAGCACAGATACGCAGTATTTT.

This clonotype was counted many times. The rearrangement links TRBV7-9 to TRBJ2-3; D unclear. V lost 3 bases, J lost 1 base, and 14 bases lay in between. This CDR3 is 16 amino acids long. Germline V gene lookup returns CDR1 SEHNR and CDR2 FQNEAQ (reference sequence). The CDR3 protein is CASSLTRASGTDTQYF. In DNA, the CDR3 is TGTGCCAGCAGCTTGACACGGGCTAGTGGCACAGATACGCAGTATTTT.

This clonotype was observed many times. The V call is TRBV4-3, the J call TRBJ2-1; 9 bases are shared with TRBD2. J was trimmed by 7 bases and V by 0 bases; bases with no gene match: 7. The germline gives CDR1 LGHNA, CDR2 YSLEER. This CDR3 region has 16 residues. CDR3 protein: CASSQESGRFRNEQFF. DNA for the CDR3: TGCGCCAGCAGCCAAGAGAGCGGGAGGTTTAGAAATGAGCAGTTCTTC.

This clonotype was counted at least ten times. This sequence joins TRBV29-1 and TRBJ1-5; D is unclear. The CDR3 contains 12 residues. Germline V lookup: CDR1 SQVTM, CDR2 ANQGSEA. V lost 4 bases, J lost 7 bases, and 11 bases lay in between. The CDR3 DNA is TGCAGCGTTGGAAACGCGGACCAGCCCCAGCATTTT. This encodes CSVGNADQPQHF.

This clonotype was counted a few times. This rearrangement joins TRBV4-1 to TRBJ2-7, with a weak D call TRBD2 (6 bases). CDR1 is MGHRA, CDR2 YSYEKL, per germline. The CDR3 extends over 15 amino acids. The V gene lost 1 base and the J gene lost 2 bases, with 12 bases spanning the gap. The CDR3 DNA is TGCGCCAGCAGCCAAGTTCCGGGAGAGACCTACGAGCAGTACTTC. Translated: CASSQVPGETYEQYF.

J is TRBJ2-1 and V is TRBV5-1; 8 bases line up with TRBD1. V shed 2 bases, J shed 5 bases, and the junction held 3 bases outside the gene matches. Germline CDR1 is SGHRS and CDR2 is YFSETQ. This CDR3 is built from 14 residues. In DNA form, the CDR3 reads TGCGCCAGCAGCTTCCAGGGGGCAGACAATGAGCAGTTCTTC. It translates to CASSFQGADNEQFF.

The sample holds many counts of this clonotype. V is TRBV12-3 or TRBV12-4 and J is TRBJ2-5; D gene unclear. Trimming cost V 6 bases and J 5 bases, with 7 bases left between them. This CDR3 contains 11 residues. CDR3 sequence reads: CASSATETQYF. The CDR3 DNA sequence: TGTGCCAGCAGCGCTACGGAGACCCAGTACTTC.

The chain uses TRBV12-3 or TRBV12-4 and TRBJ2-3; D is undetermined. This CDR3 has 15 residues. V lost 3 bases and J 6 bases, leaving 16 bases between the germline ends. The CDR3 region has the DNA TGTGCCAGCAGTTTCTCTGGAGCAAGGTGGGATACGCAGTATTTT. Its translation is CASSFSGARWDTQYF.

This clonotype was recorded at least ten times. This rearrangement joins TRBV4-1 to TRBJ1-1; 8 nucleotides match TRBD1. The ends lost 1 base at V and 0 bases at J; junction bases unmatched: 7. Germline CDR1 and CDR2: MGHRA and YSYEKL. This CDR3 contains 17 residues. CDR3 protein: CASSQVQGAEMNTEAFF. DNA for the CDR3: TGCGCCAGCAGCCAAGTTCAGGGGGCCGAGATGAACACTGAAGCTTTCTTT.